This entry lists 12 T cell receptor beta chains sequenced from one sample in a study of T cells expressing NK-cell markers. After re-calling the 5' RACE reads, TCRdb lists one entry per CDR3 protein, DNA absent. The sample data list hundreds of thousands of distinct CDR3 sequences. Sample: blood T cells: a sorted CD56 or NKG2C T cell subset, CD4+ or CD8+ T cells, or bulk PBMC T cells (not recorded which). These receptors all come from a young man in good health.

This chain links TRBV4-2 with TRBJ2-4; the D call from TCRdb, TRBD2, cannot be confirmed without DNA. CDR3 length: 16 amino acids. Germline values: CDR1 LGHNA, CDR2 YNFKEQ. The CDR3 reads CASSHAGPFPENIQYF.

This rearrangement joins TRBV10-3 to TRBJ2-7; TCRdb's D call, TRBD2, is unchecked because there is no DNA. Germline loops: CDR1 ENHRY, CDR2 SYGVKD. The CDR3 is 13 residues long. Here the CDR3 reads CATGLAGVDEQYF.

The chain couples TRBV9 to TRBJ2-1; TCRdb reports TRBD1, a call that lacks DNA to check it against. Looked up from germline, CDR1 is SGDLS and CDR2 is YYNGEE. CDR3 size: 15 residues. The CDR3 here is CASSADPRGLNEQFF. The full variable domain, its missing parts supplied by reference TRBV9 and TRBJ2-1, is DSGVTQTPKHLITATGQRVTLRCSPRSGDLSVYWYQQSLDQGLQFLIQYYNGEERAKGNILERFSAQQFPDLHSELNLSSLELGDSALYFCASSADPRGLNEQFFGPGTRLTVL.

The chain's CDR3 is CASSRDTYDQYF. V is TRBV6-6 and J is TRBJ2-7; the TCRdb D gene call, TRBD1, has no DNA to confirm it. Germline V gives CDR1 MNHNY, CDR2 SVGAGI (reference sequence). The CDR3 has 12 amino acids.

The chain carries TRBV20-1 and TRBJ2-7; the D gene TCRdb calls, TRBD2, cannot be checked with no DNA. Per germline, CDR1 DFQATT and CDR2 SNEGSKA (reference sequence). The CDR3 is 15 amino acids. The chain's CDR3 is CSATRVELAGGRQYF.

V is TRBV27 and J is TRBJ2-7; the D call of TRBD1 rests on TCRdb alone, since no DNA is present to check it. This CDR3 comprises 15 residues. Germline V lookup: CDR1 MNHEY, CDR2 SMNVEV (reference sequence). The CDR3 sequence: CASSLSGTLSYEQYF.

The chain uses TRBV5-1 and TRBJ2-5; TCRdb names TRBD1, which stays unverified in the absence of DNA. Per germline, CDR1 SGHRS and CDR2 YFSETQ. The CDR3 has 20 amino acids. CDR3 residues: CASSGNRDRSIPVFQETQYF. Combining the CDR3 with reference TRBV5-1 and TRBJ2-5 gives the whole variable domain KAGVTQTPRYLIKTRGQQVTLSCSPISGHRSVSWYQQTPGQGLQFLFEYFSETQRNKGNFPGRFSGRQFSNSRSEMNVSTLELGDSALYLCASSGNRDRSIPVFQETQYFGPGTRLLVL.

This chain uses TRBV28 with TRBJ2-1; TCRdb's D gene call, TRBD2, goes unchecked for lack of DNA. This CDR3 spans 18 amino acids. Germline V gives CDR1 MDHEN, CDR2 SYDVKM. CDR3 protein: CASSNGDGTTTSYNEQFF.

V and J are TRBV6-5 and TRBJ2-1. The CDR3 is 14 residues long. Germline V gene data show CDR1 as MNHEY and CDR2 as SVGAGI. The chain's CDR3 is CASSYSQVMNEQFF.

The chain has TRBV4-3 and TRBJ2-4. The CDR3 has 14 residues. CDR1 is LGHNA, CDR2 YSLEER, per germline. The CDR3 is CASSQGFGKNIQYF.

V and J are TRBV6-5 and TRBJ1-2; TCRdb indicates TRBD1, and absent DNA this call remains unverified. This CDR3 region has 18 residues. Germline V gives CDR1 MNHEY, CDR2 SVGAGI. Here the CDR3 reads CASSLYRGRLMKNYGYTF.

The rearrangement links TRBV3-1 to TRBJ1-2; TCRdb reports TRBD1, a call that lacks DNA to check it against. CDR1 is LGHDT, CDR2 YNNKEL, per germline (reference sequence). The CDR3 consists of 13 residues. CDR3 region: CASSRGRFYGYTF.